This T cell receptor beta chain stems from a study of T cells in Graves' hyperthyroidism and ophthalmopathy (dated by TCRdb to about 2019). Some background on the complete study: Peripheral blood samples were taken at initial diagnosis, before any treatment was given. The paper reports TCR Vbeta CDR3 sequencing of about 140 peripheral blood samples: some 44 ophthalmopathy, about 75 hyperthyroidism and around 17 progressor patients. In more than 5 Graves' hyperthyroidism patients, the study also compared T-cell repertoires from thyroid tissue with T-cell repertoires from blood. Whether ophthalmopathy could be predicted prospectively was tested in an independent validation cohort made up of under 20 hyperthyroidism patients plus 17 patients who later progressed to ophthalmopathy. After sampling, hyperthyroidism patients received methimazole starting at 30 mg daily, and ophthalmopathy patients received high-dose intravenous methylprednisolone. To identify distinguishing TCR V-J signatures, a discovery cohort of some 100 patients was used, comprising some 45 with Graves' ophthalmopathy and around 60 with stable Graves' hyperthyroidism. The roughly 90 discovery patients were divided at random into training and test sets in a 7:3 ratio.

The TCR beta CDR3 regions were amplified from RNA transcripts. The first round of RT-PCR for the TCR CDR3 was performed with the HTBI primer set and the Qiagen OneStep RT-PCR kit. Libraries were constructed in a second round of multiplex PCR, after which size selection and purification were carried out. Sequencing of the libraries was done on an Illumina HiSeq2000 using paired-end 100 bp reads. The original pipeline was this. SOAPnuke was used to process the raw data, removing reads that contained adapters or uncalled bases, had a mean Phred below 15, or lacked an exact match to the constant primer or identifier. High-quality paired reads were merged using COPE v1.2.5, and each unique nucleotide sequence was defined as a clonotype. MiTCR v1.1 was used to align the clonotypes against IMGT TRBV, TRBD and TRBJ reference segments. Only V-J combinations with frequency above 0.0001, covering about 99% of repertoires, were analysed. A TCS score was defined as the ratio between F50 (clonal expansion) and ExV (chaos), using BLOSUM62-based TCRdist between CDR3 peptides within each V-J. Welch's t-statistics and random forest reduced several hundred V-J features to 13, which were used in a naive Bayes classifier (R e1071). The similarity between thyroid and blood repertoires was quantified using the Morisita-Horn index. TCRdb trimmed the raw reads at Q25, called clones with MiXCR and kept productive beta chains. Every CDR3 protein is listed once, alongside the most common genes and DNA of its rows. TCRdb, rather than the study authors, made the V and J calls. The sample contains under 130,000 distinct CDR3 sequences, roughly 50% of them found a single time. The top ten hold 26% of the sample.

Here is what the overall study found, with its caveats: Ophthalmopathy was separated from stable hyperthyroidism by a 13 V-J signature model, with approximately 89% sensitivity and approximately 84% specificity obtained in cross-validation and 80%/75% obtained in testing. Most expanded thyroid clonotypes (frequency above 0.001) were also found in blood, which suggests that blood repertoires may mirror thyroid immune responses. No statistical method was used to set the sample size in advance, and investigators knew the group allocation. In validation, progression to ophthalmopathy was predicted by the model with nearly 71% sensitivity and around 76% specificity, a median of approximately 6.5 months before onset.

The germline V gene encodes CDR1 SGHDT and CDR2 YYEEEE. The CDR3 numbers 16 residues from cysteine through phenylalanine. The DNA shown is the 48-base CDR3, in frame from base 1. Germline trimming: 5 bases from V, 3 bases from J; junction bases outside gene matches: 10. This clonotype occurred many times. The antigen this receptor binds is unknown. Base-call qualities are not available, and no considerably larger clone is one nucleotide away. Stable Graves' hyperthyroidism was defined as no progression to ophthalmopathy during 18 months of follow-up. The hyperthyroidism patients were between 18 and 65 years old and newly diagnosed, with a disease duration of less than 2 months. Exclusion was applied to patients with uncontrolled infections, other autoimmune diseases, pregnancy or lactation. Diagnoses relied on clinical symptoms, serum thyroxine and TRAb, thyroid ultrasound and orbital computed tomography. PBMCs were separated from under 11 ml of fresh peripheral blood using Ficoll-Paque density gradient centrifugation. Total RNA was extracted with Trizol reagent, and quality was checked on an Agilent 2100 Bioanalyzer.

The origin of this receptor is a man aged 35 to 55 with Graves' hyperthyroidism. Recombination joined TRBV5-6 with TRBJ2-1, and 8 junction bases match TRBD1. The sample taken for sequencing was blood. The CDR3: CASRGRGRFDYNEQFF. The nucleotides read TGTGCCAGCAGAGGCAGGGGGCGATTTGACTACAATGAGCAGTTCTTC.